The entry that follows covers one T cell receptor beta chain sequence. The data belong to a study of blood T cell repertoires in COVID-19. As for the study in general: From T cells, B-cell-depleted T cells, or PBMCs came the material, which was cDNA or gDNA.

Here immunoSEQ multiplex PCR was the method, and the copy in TCRdb shows in-frame clones only, minus some. The sample includes under 250,000 clones, around 83% seen only once; the top ten take 9.7%. The trim removed 0 bases at V and 1 base at J, leaving 3 bases unmatched. The CDR3 runs 16 residues. Germline V gives CDR1 MNHEY, CDR2 SVGAGI. The sequence came from a man aged 50-60 years with active or convalescent COVID-19. Sample: peripheral blood. The chain links TRBV6-5 to TRBJ1-1; 9 nucleotides align to TRBD1. The CDR3 region has the DNA TGTGCCAGCAGTTACTCCGGGACAGGGCCGAACACTGAAGCTTTCTTT. Protein: CASSYSGTGPNTEAFF.